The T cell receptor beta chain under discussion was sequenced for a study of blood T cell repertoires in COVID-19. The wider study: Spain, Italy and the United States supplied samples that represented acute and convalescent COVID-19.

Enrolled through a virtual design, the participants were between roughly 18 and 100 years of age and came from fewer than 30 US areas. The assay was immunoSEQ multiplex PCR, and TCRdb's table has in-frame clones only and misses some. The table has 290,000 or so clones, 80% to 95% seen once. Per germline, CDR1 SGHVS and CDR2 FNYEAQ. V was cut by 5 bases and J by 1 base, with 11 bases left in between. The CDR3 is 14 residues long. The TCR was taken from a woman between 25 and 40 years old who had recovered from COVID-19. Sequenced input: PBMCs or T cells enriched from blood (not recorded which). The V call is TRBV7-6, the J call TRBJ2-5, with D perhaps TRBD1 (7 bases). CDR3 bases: TGTGCCAGCAGCCAGGGGGGCCCCCAAGAGACCCAGTACTTC. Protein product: CASSQGGPQETQYF.